The rows below give T cell receptor beta chains drawn from one sample of a study of blood T cell repertoires in COVID-19. The table came from immunoSEQ multiplex PCR; TCRdb's copy has only in-frame clones and leaves some out. The sample lists tens of thousands of clones; 80% to 95% were seen once. Sequencing was performed on peripheral blood. The receptor source for this set is a woman aged 80 or over with acute or convalescent COVID-19. Each CDR3 is given with its conserved first and last residue. Each record gives: J gene, V gene, CDR3 protein.

TRBJ2-3,TRBV5-1,CASSSARHTDTQYF
TRBJ2-5,TRBV14,CASSQGVVETQYF
TRBJ1-1,TRBV28,CASSLGSSENTEAFF
TRBJ1-2,TRBV19,CASSRVTGNYGYTF
TRBJ2-3,TRBV2,CASRALAGGWDTQYF
TRBJ1-1,TRBV29-1,CSVVNRGNLNTEAFF
TRBJ2-1,TRBV10-3,CAINGASGRANEQFF
TRBJ1-2,TRBV15,CATSREDRGFYGYTF
TRBJ2-2,TRBV10-3,CAISGGANGELFF
TRBJ1-3,TRBV5-1,CASSRGDTPYGNTIYF
TRBJ2-3,TRBV20-1,CSASDHTDTQYF
TRBJ2-3,TRBV27,CASSQDRATDTQYF
TRBJ1-5,TRBV5-1,CASSLGTGPSNQPQHF
TRBJ2-7,TRBV28,CASSPGGSLYEQYF
TRBJ2-5,TRBV19,CASTPSGGQETQYF
TRBJ1-6,TRBV7-2,CASSPTGGHNSPLHF
TRBJ2-5,TRBV5-4,CASNGGRDQRTQYF
TRBJ1-1,TRBV29-1,CSVMDRANTEAFF
TRBJ1-2,TRBV2,CASLRGGGGYTF
TRBJ2-7,TRBV15,CATSRQIRQGAGEQYF
TRBJ1-1,TRBV6-5,CASSYIRTGQGPEAFF
TRBJ2-7,TRBV5-1,CASSGDSLSSYEQYF
TRBJ1-1,TRBV3-1/TRBV3-2,CASSQLPGQGNTEAFF
TRBJ1-3,TRBV18,CASSPDSGTDSGNTIYF
TRBJ2-7,TRBV4-3,CASSQDSTGPYEQYF
TRBJ2-7,TRBV7-8,CASSLDRGYEQYF
TRBJ2-7,TRBV5-5,CASSFQGIGYEQYF